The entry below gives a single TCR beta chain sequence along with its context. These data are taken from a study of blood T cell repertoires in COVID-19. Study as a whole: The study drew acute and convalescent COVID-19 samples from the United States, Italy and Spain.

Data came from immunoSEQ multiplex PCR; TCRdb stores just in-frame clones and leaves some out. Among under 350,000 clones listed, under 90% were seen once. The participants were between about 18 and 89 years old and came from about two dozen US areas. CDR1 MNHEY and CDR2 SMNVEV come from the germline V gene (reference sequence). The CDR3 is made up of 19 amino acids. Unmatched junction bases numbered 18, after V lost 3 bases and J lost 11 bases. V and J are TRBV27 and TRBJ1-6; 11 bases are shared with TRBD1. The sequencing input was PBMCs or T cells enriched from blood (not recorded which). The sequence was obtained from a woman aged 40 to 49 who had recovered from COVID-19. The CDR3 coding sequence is TGTGCCAGCAGTTTCAAGCGACCGGGACAGGGGGTTCCGTTGGCACCCCTCCACTTT. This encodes CASSFKRPGQGVPLAPLHF.